The clone carrying this T cell receptor (beta chain) was observed a handful of times. This sample was taken from a study of identifying expanded T cells in peripheral blood. During the collection period, no donor immune events like infections were recorded. V shed 5 bases and J shed 2 bases, with 19 bases lying between them. The CDR3 is made up of 16 amino acids. CDR1 and CDR2 (germline): MDHEN, SYDVKM. Here immunoSEQ multiplex PCR was the method, and the copy in TCRdb shows in-frame clones only, minus some. The sample carries approximately 81,000 clones, 80% to 85% recorded once. This chain connects TRBV28 to TRBJ2-7, with D perhaps assigned TRBD1 or TRBD2 (5 bases each). This TCR came from a person between 18 and 75 years old in good health. The sample comprised blood. CDR3 nucleotides: TGTGCCAGCAGTCCGCTTTCGTGGGGGTCCCCCTACGAGCAGTACTTC. It is translated as CASSPLSWGSPYEQYF.